The 18 T cell receptor beta chains below all came from one sample that was sequenced in a study of blood T cell repertoires in COVID-19. Here immunoSEQ multiplex PCR was the method, and the copy in TCRdb shows in-frame clones only, minus some. The sample carries under 150,000 clones, more than 75% recorded once. The sequenced sample was peripheral blood. These receptors were collected from an older man with acute or convalescent COVID-19.

This chain links TRBV7-2 with TRBJ2-2, with D unclear. The germline V and J ends were trimmed by 5 bases and 4 bases, with 11 bases remaining between them. From germline, CDR1 is SGHTA and CDR2 FQGNSA. The CDR3 runs 14 residues. CDR3 amino acids: CASSPRVLTGELFF. The CDR3 bases are TGTGCCAGCAGCCCTCGGGTCCTCACCGGGGAGCTGTTTTTT.

V gene TRBV10-2 combines with J gene TRBJ2-7; D remains ambiguous. Trimming removed 3 bases at V and 0 bases at J, with 9 bases between. The CDR3 sequence is 14 residues long. Germline loops: CDR1 WSHSY, CDR2 SAAADI. CDR3: CASSDWSSSYEQYF. CDR3 coding DNA: TGCGCCAGCAGTGATTGGTCGAGCTCCTACGAGCAGTACTTC.

The chain recombines TRBV7-2 with TRBJ1-5, with D maybe TRBD1 (5 bases). V was shortened by 2 bases and J by 0 bases, with 14 bases between the two germline ends. This CDR3 contains 17 residues. CDR1 and CDR2 (germline): SGHTA, FQGNSA. The CDR3 DNA reads as TGTGCCAGCAGCTTATGGGGGGGATCTATTAGCAATCAGCCCCAGCATTTT. Translating gives CASSLWGGSISNQPQHF.

The chain uses TRBV18 and TRBJ2-3, with 11 positions matching TRBD2. The germline V gene encodes CDR1 KGHSH and CDR2 LQKENI. CDR3 length equals 15 residues. J was trimmed by 7 bases and V by 3 bases; bases with no gene match: 6. Here the CDR3 DNA reads TGTGCCAGCTCACCGATAGCGGGGGGGCCACATACGCAGTATTTT. It specifies CASSPIAGGPHTQYF.

This chain connects TRBV5-6 to TRBJ2-5; 7 bases line up with TRBD2. The J segment lost 0 bases and the V segment lost 2 bases, leaving 7 bases of the junction unmatched. The CDR3 is 16 residues long. CDR1 and CDR2 from the germline V gene are SGHDT and YYEEEE. The CDR3 sequence is CASSLLASEYQETQYF. The CDR3 coding sequence is TGTGCCAGCAGCTTACTAGCGTCGGAGTACCAAGAGACCCAGTACTTC.

The chain joins TRBV2 to TRBJ2-1; 9 bases match TRBD2. V trimming: 3 bases; J trimming: 9 bases; junction bases outside the gene matches: 9. The CDR3 spans 15 residues. Germline loops: CDR1 SNHLY, CDR2 FYNNEI. CDR3 bases: TGTGCCAGCAGTGACAGCGGGGGGACATACTCTGAGCAGTTCTTC. Protein product: CASSDSGGTYSEQFF. The variable domain in full, completed from reference TRBV2 and TRBJ2-1, reads EPEVTQTPSHQVTQMGQEVILRCVPISNHLYFYWYRQILGQKVEFLVSFYNNEISEKSEIFDDQFSVERPDGSNFTLKIRSTKLEDSAMYFCASSDSGGTYSEQFFGPGTRLTVL.

By sample fraction, this clone is medium-sized. CDR3 loop: CASSSPDRKKNQPQHF. The CDR3 nucleotides are TGTGCCAGTAGTTCTCCCGACAGAAAAAAGAATCAGCCCCAGCATTTT. The V and J genes are TRBV19 and TRBJ1-5, with D perhaps matching TRBD1 (5 bases). V lost 5 bases to trimming and J lost 4 bases, with 18 bases between them. Germline V gene sequence: CDR1 LNHDA, CDR2 SQIVND (reference sequence). The CDR3 is 16 residues long.

The rearrangement links TRBV3-1 (or the pseudogene TRBV3-2) to TRBJ1-1; TRBD1 might be the D (6 bases). Germline CDR1 reads LGHDT; CDR2 reads YNNKEL (reference sequence). V was trimmed by 4 bases and J by 7 bases, leaving 22 bases between them. The CDR3 runs to 16 residues. In DNA form, the CDR3 reads TGTGCCAGCAGCCGCAACTGGGGGGGGGCAAGGGTTGAAGCTTTCTTT. This translates into CASSRNWGGARVEAFF.

This clone has just a few counts. The V and J genes are TRBV2 and TRBJ2-6; perhaps TRBD2 as D (5 bases). Germline V gives CDR1 SNHLY, CDR2 FYNNEI. The CDR3 length is 16 residues. V was trimmed by 3 bases and J by 2 bases, leaving 11 bases between them. The CDR3 DNA reads as TGTGCCAGCAGTGAGGCGGGTGTCACTGGGGCCAACGTCCTGACTTTC. Translation gives CASSEAGVTGANVLTF.

V usage is TRBV6-1 and J usage is TRBJ1-2, with 9 bases lining up with TRBD1. Germline CDR1 is MNHNS and CDR2 is SASEGT. CDR3 length: 17 residues. J lost 4 bases, V lost 3 bases, and 12 bases had no gene match. The CDR3 coding sequence is TGTGCCAGCAGTGAGTTGCCCGGGACAGGGATTGGCTATGGCTACACCTTC. Protein product: CASSELPGTGIGYGYTF.

The V call is TRBV27, the J call TRBJ1-1; 7 positions match TRBD1. The CDR3 runs to 13 residues. With V trimmed by 11 bases and J by 5 bases, 11 bases remained unmatched. In germline, CDR1 is MNHEY, CDR2 SMNVEV (reference sequence). The CDR3 spells CASSTGLRTEAFF. DNA for the CDR3: TGTGCCTCCTCGACAGGGCTTAGGACTGAAGCTTTCTTT.

This clone was counted between two and nine times. The CDR3 reads CASSPLGGPSQPQHF. The CDR3 DNA sequence: TGTGCCAGCAGTCCACTAGGAGGGCCTAGTCAGCCCCAGCATTTT. The rearrangement uses TRBV28 and TRBJ1-5; D is unresolved. The V gene's germline CDR1 is MDHEN and CDR2 SYDVKM. Between the trimmed V and J ends, which lost 5 bases and 6 bases, there was a span of 17 bases. The CDR3 has 15 amino acids. Looking up the rest from reference TRBV28 and TRBJ1-5 gives the full variable domain: DVKVTQSSRYLVKRTGEKVFLECVQDMDHENMFWYRQDPGLGLRLIYFSYDVKMKEKGDIPEGYSVSREKKERFSLILESASTNQTSMYLCASSPLGGPSQPQHFGDGTRLSIL.

The chain joins TRBV28 to TRBJ1-4, with D perhaps TRBD1 (5 bases). Germline V lookup: CDR1 MDHEN, CDR2 SYDVKM. The CDR3 has 12 amino acids. V gave up 7 bases and J gave up 14 bases, with 17 bases separating them. CDR3: CASTEQGMALFF. As DNA, the CDR3 is TGTGCCAGCACTGAGCAGGGCATGGCGCTGTTTTTT.

The chain has TRBV7-2 and TRBJ1-1; D call uncertain. The CDR3 runs to 14 residues. Trimming left V 5 bases short and J 4 bases short, with 14 bases between. Germline V lookup: CDR1 SGHTA, CDR2 FQGNSA. CDR3 coding DNA: TGTGCCAGCAGCCCCTTTTCGGAGATCACTGAAGCTTTCTTT. Its protein product is CASSPFSEITEAFF.

The chain joins TRBV2 to TRBJ2-3, with TRBD2 identical over 11 bases. Trimming at V came to 7 bases and at J to 6 bases, leaving 15 bases not matched to a gene. Germline V gene sequence: CDR1 SNHLY, CDR2 FYNNEI. CDR3 length: 17 residues. The DNA of the CDR3 is TGTGCCAGCATAAGCCTTGGACTAGCGGGTTTACGCGATACGCAGTATTTT. Encoded protein: CASISLGLAGLRDTQYF.

V gene TRBV7-8 combines with J gene TRBJ2-3; D might be TRBD1 (5 bases). Trimming took off 2 bases at V and 2 bases at J, with 11 bases between the two ends. Per the germline V gene, CDR1 is SGHVS and CDR2 is FQNEAQ. The CDR3 is 15 residues long. CDR3 sequence: CASSLRRQSTDTQYF. The DNA of the CDR3 is TGTGCCAGCAGCTTAAGACGACAGTCCACAGATACGCAGTATTTT.

This clone has only one observation. J is TRBJ1-2 and V is TRBV19, with D maybe TRBD1 (5 bases). This CDR3 is 13 amino acids long. Trimming shortened V by 5 bases and J by 4 bases, and 11 bases separated the two germline ends. Germline loops: CDR1 LNHDA, CDR2 SQIVND (reference sequence). The DNA of the CDR3 is TGTGCCAGTAGTCCACGGGGGGTCTATGGCTACACCTTC. This encodes CASSPRGVYGYTF.

As for this clone: This sample includes further DNA sequences coding for the same CDR3. This rearrangement joins TRBV7-2 to TRBJ2-7, with 11 positions matching TRBD1. The J segment lost 2 bases and the V segment lost 4 bases, leaving 1 base of the junction unmatched. Germline V CDR1 and CDR2: SGHTA, FQGNSA. CDR3 length equals 14 residues. This CDR3 is CASSSDRGPYEQYF. The CDR3, as DNA: TGTGCCAGCAGCTCGGACAGGGGGCCCTACGAGCAGTACTTC.